The clone carrying this T cell receptor beta chain occurred many times. This sample was taken from a study of regulatory T cells in long-lasting Graves disease. TCR beta libraries were built with iRepertoire HTBI primers and Arm-PCR of CDR3 regions. MiXCR, run by TCRdb on the multiplex PCR reads, gives a single entry per CDR3 protein. The sample shows under 300,000 distinct CDR3 sequences, about a sixth of them seen only once. Germline V gene sequence: CDR1 SGHTA, CDR2 FQGNSA. This CDR3 is 15 amino acids long. J was trimmed by 2 bases and V by 2 bases; bases with no gene match: 5. Time point indicated: newly diagnosed GD, antithyroid drugs for less than 3 months. With RNA extracted from PBMCs as input, the TCR library was made.

This chain joins TRBV7-2 and TRBJ1-2, with 7 positions matching TRBD1. This clonotype originated in a female donor with Graves disease. The sequencing used peripheral blood mononuclear cells (PBMCs), collected at new diagnosis, from a patient treated with antithyroid drugs. CDR3 bases: TGTGCCAGCAGCTTATCGACAGGGACAAACTATGGCTACACCTTC. Amino acid sequence: CASSLSTGTNYGYTF.